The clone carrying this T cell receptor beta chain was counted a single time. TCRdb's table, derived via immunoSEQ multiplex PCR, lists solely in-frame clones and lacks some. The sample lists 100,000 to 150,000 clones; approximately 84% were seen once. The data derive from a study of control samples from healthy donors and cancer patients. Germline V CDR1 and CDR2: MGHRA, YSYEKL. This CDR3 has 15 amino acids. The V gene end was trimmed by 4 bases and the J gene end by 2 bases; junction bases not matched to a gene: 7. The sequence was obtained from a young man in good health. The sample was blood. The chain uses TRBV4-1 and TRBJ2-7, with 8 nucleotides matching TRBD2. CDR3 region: CASSRADGGAYEQYF. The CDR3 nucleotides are TGCGCCAGCAGCCGAGCCGACGGGGGGGCCTACGAGCAGTACTTC.